The clone carrying this TCR beta chain was counted a few times. Its antigen is undetermined. The lymph nodes were axillary draining lymph nodes from breast cancer patients. TCRdb re-called the multiplex PCR reads through MiXCR, storing one row per CDR3 protein. The profile shows some 170,000 distinct CDR3 sequences, 25% to 40% of them singletons. This entry comes from a study of breast tumors, draining lymph nodes, adjacent tissues. Germline V gives CDR1 SEHNR, CDR2 FQNEAQ (reference sequence). Trimming removed 1 base from V and 8 bases from J, with 8 bases in between. This CDR3 spans 12 amino acids. General study points: Compared with lymph nodes, tumors were less diverse; compared with nontumor tissue, more. Data only fit, rather than demonstrated, lymph node origin of most tumor T cells. The data were judged consistent with most tumor T cells coming from lymph node and expanding in tumor. Tumor and nontumor repertoires were significantly more similar in luminal-like than in basal-like breast cancer.

V and J are TRBV7-9 and TRBJ1-1, with unresolved D. The sequence came from a female donor with breast cancer. Some clones in this sample may be carry-over from other donors' samples. The sequenced sample was axillary lymph node tissue. The CDR3, as DNA: TGTGCCAGCAGCTTAGAACTTTCGGAAGCTTTCTTT. Its protein product is CASSLELSEAFF.